One sample yielded the 9 T cell receptor beta chains listed below, sequenced in a study of cytomegalovirus exposure and HLA in healthy donors. The PCR employed 60 Vbeta primers together with 13 Jbeta primers. TCRdb's copy holds only in-frame clones and misses some; the assay was immunoSEQ multiplex PCR. The sample has 90,000 to 110,000 clones; 83% are singletons. Specimen: PBMCs. The receptors shown here come from a man between 18 and 29 years old in good health and CMV-seronegative.

The gene calls are TRBV28 and TRBJ1-2, with D perhaps matching TRBD1 (6 bases). CDR3 length equals 16 residues. Trimming took 5 bases from V and 2 from J, leaving 18 bases between them. Germline V CDR1 and CDR2: MDHEN, SYDVKM. DNA for the CDR3: TGTGCCAGCAGTACCTACTCAGGGGAGAGCAACTATGGCTACACCTTC. Translating gives CASSTYSGESNYGYTF.

V and J are TRBV28 and TRBJ1-5, with TRBD1 matching over 7 bases. Germline trimming cut 5 bases from V and 8 bases from J; bases unmatched to any gene: 9. CDR1 is MDHEN and CDR2 is SYDVKM in the germline V gene. The CDR3 loop spans 14 amino acids. DNA of the CDR3: TGTGCCAGCAGTCCAGACAGGGCAAGGAAGCCCCAGCATTTT. Protein: CASSPDRARKPQHF. The full variable domain, in which reference TRBV28 and TRBJ1-5 provide the parts outside the CDR3, is DVKVTQSSRYLVKRTGEKVFLECVQDMDHENMFWYRQDPGLGLRLIYFSYDVKMKEKGDIPEGYSVSREKKERFSLILESASTNQTSMYLCASSPDRARKPQHFGDGTRLSIL.

The chain carries TRBV4-2 and TRBJ2-4; no firm D call. CDR1 and CDR2 (germline): LGHNA, YNFKEQ. Trimming removed 0 bases at V and 0 bases at J, with 9 bases between. This CDR3 is 16 amino acids long. CDR3 nucleotide sequence: TGTGCCAGCAGCCAAGAGGCTTTTCTAGCCAAAAACATTCAGTACTTC. It codes for CASSQEAFLAKNIQYF.

The chain joins TRBV5-4 to TRBJ1-1; TRBD1 matches at 8 bases. The CDR3 is 12 residues long. Per germline, CDR1 SGHNT and CDR2 YYREEE (reference sequence). Unmatched junction bases numbered 4, after V lost 2 bases and J lost 10 bases. This CDR3 is CASSLGQGRAFF. CDR3 DNA: TGTGCCAGCAGCTTAGGACAGGGTCGAGCTTTCTTT.

The chain links TRBV18 to TRBJ1-5; D call uncertain. Germline CDR1 and CDR2: KGHSH and LQKENI. The CDR3 loop spans 16 amino acids. V gave up 1 base and J gave up 2 bases, with 12 bases separating them. The CDR3 protein is CASSPRTQEGNQPQHF. DNA of the CDR3: TGTGCCAGCTCACCACGAACTCAGGAGGGCAATCAGCCCCAGCATTTT. The full variable domain, in which reference TRBV18 and TRBJ1-5 provide the parts outside the CDR3, is NAGVMQNPRHLVRRRGQEARLRCSPMKGHSHVYWYRQLPEEGLKFMVYLQKENIIDESGMPKERFSAEFPKEGPSILRIQQVVRGDSAAYFCASSPRTQEGNQPQHFGDGTRLSIL.

The chain has TRBV10-3 and TRBJ2-5, with 8 bases identical to TRBD2. The better agreement between TRBJ2-7 and the DNA end casts doubt on the J call. This CDR3 comprises 13 residues. CDR1 ENHRY and CDR2 SYGVKD come from the germline V gene. Here the CDR3 DNA reads TGTGCCATCAGGCCGGGAGGGCGGAACGAGCAGTACTTC. Its translation is CAIRPGGRNEQYF.

The gene calls are TRBV6-1 and TRBJ2-7; a weak D match, TRBD2 (7 bases). Trimming shortened V by 2 bases and J by 3 bases, and 14 bases separated the two germline ends. This CDR3 is 15 amino acids long. Germline V gene sequence: CDR1 MNHNS, CDR2 SASEGT. In DNA form, the CDR3 reads TGTGCCAGCAGTGAACTGGCGGGGGCGGTCTACGAGCAGTACTTC. Amino acid sequence: CASSELAGAVYEQYF.

In nucleotides, the CDR3 is TGTGCCAGCACTACGGGACAGGGGGTTTATGGCTACACCTTC. As protein: CASTTGQGVYGYTF. This chain links TRBV28 with TRBJ1-2; 11 bases match TRBD1. This CDR3 comprises 14 residues. The junction had 6 bases not matched to a gene; V was cut back by 7 bases and J by 5 bases. The germline V gene encodes CDR1 MDHEN and CDR2 SYDVKM.

This clone was detected once. This chain connects TRBV29-1 to TRBJ2-5; 8 nucleotides align to TRBD2. V gave up 4 bases and J gave up 5 bases; unmatched junction bases: 18. The CDR3 loop spans 17 amino acids. CDR1 SQVTM and CDR2 ANQGSEA come from the germline V gene. In DNA form, the CDR3 reads TGCAGCGTTGCCAGCGGGAGACACACCCGAACCGGGGAGACCCAGTACTTC. This gives the protein CSVASGRHTRTGETQYF.